This T cell receptor beta chain was identified in a study (dated 2022 in TCRdb). PBMCs were separated from peripheral blood, and TCR beta sequencing was performed on genomic DNA obtained from unsorted PBMCs. The junction shows trimming of 6 bases on V and 12 bases on J, and the gene matches do not reach 12 bases of it. From cysteine to phenylalanine, the CDR3 is 13 amino acids long. Only the CDR3 region is kept as DNA, spanning 39 bases read in frame from base 1. The germline V gene gives CDR1 as MDHEN and CDR2 as SYDVKM. To note about this clone: It has no known antigen specificity. Qualities for individual bases were not recorded, and no much larger clone is one base off.

Survey-level sequencing on the immunoSEQ platform was used to profile TCR beta chain repertoires. The original pipeline was this. Repertoire diversity was quantified by the inverse Simpson index, and CDR3 amino acid length spectratypes and V-J pairing frequencies were compared. To annotate clonotypes specific to SARS-CoV-2, CMV, influenza A and EBV, TCR beta CDR3 sequences were compared against VDJdb. TCRdb's version of the immuneACCESS table is confined to in-frame rearrangements and falls short of the full clone set. An unresolved V gene accounts for under half of the shortfall where checked; the remainder is of unknown origin. Clone size and the V and J calls come from that table; the DNA yielded D and trimming. The sample table shows roughly 68,000 clones, and 80% to 95% are seen once. The biggest ten clones account for roughly 4.5% of the sample. The investigation overall reported the following: Further investigation, including longitudinal sampling and assessment of a control group, is stated by the authors to be required.

Sequencing was carried out using PBMCs. The chain is encoded by TRBV28 joined to TRBJ1-1; 8 central bases correspond to TRBD1. The clonotype comes from a man in his forties or fifties with rheumatoid arthritis. DNA sequence: TGTGCCAGCAGCCCCTCGGACAGGGTGAAAACTTTCTTT. The translation is CASSPSDRVKTFF.